This T cell receptor beta chain is drawn from a study of cytomegalovirus exposure and HLA in healthy donors. Study-level findings and limits: Several of the most significant clusters appeared linked to common viral pathogens, based on a later analysis. Sequences of the TCR beta chain were said to predict the HLA-A and HLA-B alleles of most subjects accurately. Using the classifier, cytomegalovirus status was reportedly diagnosed with high specificity and sensitivity.

A note on this clone: Its matching antigen is unknown.

The PCR had 60 Vbeta and 13 Jbeta primers. Profiling relied on immunoSEQ multiplex PCR, and the TCRdb table lists in-frame clones only, not all of them. The table includes 100,000 to 150,000 clones, 80% to 85% detected once. The donors were healthy bone marrow donors. Material: PBMCs. This clonotype was obtained from a boy younger than 18 in good health and CMV-seronegative.

For the CDR3, the DNA is TGTGCCAGCAGCGTAGGTCGCGGAATAGACACTGAAGCTTTCTTT. Its protein is CASSVGRGIDTEAFF. The rearrangement joins TRBV9 to TRBJ1-1, with D unresolved. Germline V CDR1 and CDR2: SGDLS, YYNGEE. V lost 0 bases and J 3 bases, leaving 12 bases between the germline ends. This CDR3 has 15 amino acids.